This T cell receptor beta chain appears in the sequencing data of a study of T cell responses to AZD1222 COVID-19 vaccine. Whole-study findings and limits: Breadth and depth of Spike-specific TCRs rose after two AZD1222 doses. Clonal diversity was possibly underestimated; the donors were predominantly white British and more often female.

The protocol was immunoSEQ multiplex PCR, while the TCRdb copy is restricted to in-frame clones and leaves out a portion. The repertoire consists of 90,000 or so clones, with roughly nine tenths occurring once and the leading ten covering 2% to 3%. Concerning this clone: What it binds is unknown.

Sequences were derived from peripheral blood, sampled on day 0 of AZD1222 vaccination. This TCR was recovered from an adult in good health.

CDR3 sequence reads: CASSFLDRSYEQYF. In nucleotides, the CDR3 is TGTGCCAGCAGTTTCCTAGACCGTTCCTACGAGCAGTACTTC. The V call is TRBV7-9, the J call TRBJ2-7; D is undetermined. From germline, CDR1 is SEHNR and CDR2 FQNEAQ (reference sequence). Deletions cut 6 bases from V and 1 base from J, with 13 bases between. The length of the CDR3 is 14 residues.